The table lists the clone carrying this TCR beta chain with a count of one. The V gene end was trimmed by 6 bases and the J gene end by 7 bases; junction bases not matched to a gene: 5. The CDR3 contains 14 residues. The germline V gene has CDR1 MDHEN and CDR2 SYDVKM. This entry comes from a study of shared clonotypes between healthy human individuals. Generated by immunoSEQ multiplex PCR, the TCRdb table keeps only in-frame clones and is missing some. Counted here are just over 2,000,000 clones, roughly 95% occurring once; the ten biggest clones make up 0.9% to 1.3%. Terminally differentiated effector memory CD45RA+ cells were excluded by CCR7 positive selection of CD45RO-negative cells.

Sequencing was carried out using naive CD8+ T cells sorted from blood. V and J are TRBV28 and TRBJ1-6, with 8 bases lining up with TRBD1. The TCR comes from a man aged 18-30 years in good health. The CDR3, as DNA: TGTGCCAGCAGGGAGACAGGGGCAAATTCACCCCTCCACTTT. Its translation is CASRETGANSPLHF.